The clone carrying this TCR beta chain was seen only once. This specimen comes from a study of blood T cell repertoires in COVID-19. Study as a whole: The study drew acute and convalescent COVID-19 samples from the United States, Italy and Spain. Sources were T cells, B-cell-depleted T cells, or PBMCs; the material itself was cDNA or gDNA.

The CDR3 covers 15 residues. Germline-derived CDR1 and CDR2 are SGHTA and FQGNSA. The V segment lost 5 bases and the J segment 5 bases; nucleotides outside the gene matches: 6. Authors' analysis steps: Reference gene primer amplification gave estimated nucleated cell counts. The table came from immunoSEQ multiplex PCR; TCRdb's copy has only in-frame clones and leaves some out. V, J and clone size are those of that table, while D and trimming were read from the DNA. The repertoire has roughly 140,000 clones, just under 90% of them found once; the top ten carry around 10%. Material for sequencing was peripheral blood. This chain uses TRBV7-2 with TRBJ2-5; 12 nucleotides line up with TRBD2. This sequence was found in an elderly woman with acute or convalescent COVID-19. The CDR3 sequence: CASSPSGGAWETQYF. CDR3 bases: TGTGCCAGCAGCCCTAGCGGGGGGGCGTGGGAGACCCAGTACTTC.